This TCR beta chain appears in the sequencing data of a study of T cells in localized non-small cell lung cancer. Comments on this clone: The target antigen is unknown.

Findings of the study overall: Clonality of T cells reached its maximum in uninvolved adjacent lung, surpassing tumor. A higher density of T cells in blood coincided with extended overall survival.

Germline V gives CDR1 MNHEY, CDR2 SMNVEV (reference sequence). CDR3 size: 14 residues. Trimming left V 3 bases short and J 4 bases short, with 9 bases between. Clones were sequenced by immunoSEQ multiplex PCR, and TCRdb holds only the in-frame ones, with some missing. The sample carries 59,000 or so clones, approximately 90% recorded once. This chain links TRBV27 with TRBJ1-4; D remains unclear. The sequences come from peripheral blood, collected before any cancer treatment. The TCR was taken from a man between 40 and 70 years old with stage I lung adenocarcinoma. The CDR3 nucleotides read TGTGCCAGCAGTTTCGCGACGGATAATGAAAAACTGTTTTTT. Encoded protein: CASSFATDNEKLFF.